This entry is about one TCR beta chain. CDR1 LNHDA and CDR2 SQIVND come from the germline V gene (reference sequence). The CDR3 covers 13 residues. V was cut by 3 bases and J by 3 bases, with 8 bases left in between. The record originates from a study of ipilimumab plus nivolumab after autologous stem cell transplantation. Whole-study context: Median doses per patient: roughly 5 ipilimumab, fewer than ten nivolumab. The DLBCL cohort had primary refractory and relapsed disease, with 18-month progression-free survival of approximately 87% and 28%.

Assay used: immunoSEQ multiplex PCR; TCRdb lists only in-frame clones, some missing. The repertoire holds over 75,000 clones, with approximately 83% as singletons. The V gene is TRBV19, the J gene TRBJ1-1; D is ambiguous. The clonotype originates from a male donor with diffuse large B-cell lymphoma. Sequencing used PBMCs, obtained in a trial of ipilimumab plus nivolumab as post-transplant consolidation. CDR3 protein: CASSISRDTEAFF. The CDR3 bases are TGTGCCAGTAGTATTAGTAGGGACACTGAAGCTTTCTTT.